Presented here are 2 T cell receptor beta chains from one specimen sequenced in a study of human T cells and chemical hapten exposure. TCRdb passed the RACE reads through MiXCR, listing each CDR3 protein once. In the table there are 95,000 to 150,000 distinct CDR3 sequences, roughly 12% of which are singletons. Regarding time point: patch test 3, about 24 weeks after DPC sensitization. Treatment noted: therapeutic diphenylcyclopropenone sensitization with weekly scalp DPC. The sample was whole blood, taken in connection with sensitization to the hapten diphenylcyclopropenone (DPC). All receptors derive from a woman in her 50s with alopecia areata. Some clones in this sample may be carry-over from other donors' samples.

The chain employs TRBV27 and TRBJ2-2, with D unclear. V was cut by 1 base and J by 4 bases, with 4 bases left in between. The CDR3 is 13 residues long. Germline V lookup: CDR1 MNHEY, CDR2 SMNVEV (reference sequence). CDR3 in DNA: TGTGCCAGCAGTTTATATGTCACCGGGGAGCTGTTTTTT. This codes for CASSLYVTGELFF.

In its sample, this clonotype was seen many times. The chain links TRBV6-2 or TRBV6-3 to TRBJ2-1; D is unclear. In germline, CDR1 is MNHEY, CDR2 SVGEGT. The V end was cut by 2 bases, the J end by 9 bases, with 11 bases between. The CDR3 spans 13 residues. The CDR3 loop reads CASSYGIWGEQFF. The CDR3 DNA sequence: TGTGCCAGCAGTTACGGAATTTGGGGTGAGCAGTTCTTC.